This T cell receptor beta chain was sequenced in a study of blood T cell repertoires in COVID-19. The wider study: The analysed material was cDNA or gDNA that came from T cells, B-cell-depleted T cells, or PBMCs.

J gave up 4 bases and V 1 base, and 7 bases lay outside the gene matches. The CDR3 contains 15 residues. Germline-derived CDR1 and CDR2 are SGHKS and YYEKEE (reference sequence). Self-reported history from a screening survey and questionnaire set each donor's cohort. Measured with immunoSEQ multiplex PCR; TCRdb has only the in-frame clones, and not every one. The table includes more than 350,000 clones, around 89% detected once. This chain links TRBV5-5 with TRBJ1-1; 7 nucleotides match TRBD1. Material for sequencing was PBMCs or T cells enriched from blood (not recorded which). This sequence was found in a young man who had recovered from COVID-19. CDR3: CASSLREGAVTEAFF. The CDR3 DNA reads TGTGCCAGCAGCTTGCGAGAGGGGGCGGTCACTGAAGCTTTCTTT.